A selection of T cell receptor beta chains follows, all from one sample in a study of Ad26.COV2.S vaccination and SARS-CoV-2 variants. Measured with immunoSEQ multiplex PCR; TCRdb has only the in-frame clones, and not every one. The sample consists of about 240,000 clones, 88% of them appearing once. The material sequenced was peripheral blood, taken in a trial of Ad26.COV2.S vaccine versus placebo. Every receptor here comes from a person between 18 and 65 years old who received the Ad26.COV2.S COVID-19 vaccine or a placebo. The CDR3 runs from the conserved cysteine through the conserved F or W. The D gene is left open where the match is weak. Rows give clone size only sometimes, using once, few, many, or a class for an expanded clone.

clone size: .; J gene: TRBJ1-5; V gene: TRBV7-9; D gene: TRBD1; CDR3 DNA: TGTGCCAGCAGCTTAGTAGTTGGACAGGGGGCTTTACAGCCCCAGCATTTT; CDR3 protein: CASSLVVGQGALQPQHF
clone size: .; J gene: TRBJ1-6; V gene: TRBV6-6; D gene: TRBD1; CDR3 DNA: TGTGCCAGCAGTACCCGACAGGGCTCCTATAATTCACCCCTCCACTTT; CDR3 protein: CASSTRQGSYNSPLHF
clone size: .; J gene: TRBJ1-4; V gene: TRBV4-3; D gene: .; CDR3 DNA: TGCGCCAGCAGCCAAGGGGCTCGGGCCTTCAGGGAGAATGAAAAACTGTTTTTT; CDR3 protein: CASSQGARAFRENEKLFF
clone size: .; J gene: TRBJ1-5; V gene: TRBV28; D gene: .; CDR3 DNA: TGTGCCAGCAGCCATGGGAGCATTGATTCTAGCAATCAGCCCCAGCATTTT; CDR3 protein: CASSHGSIDSSNQPQHF
clone size: .; J gene: TRBJ1-1; V gene: TRBV7-6; D gene: .; CDR3 DNA: TGTGCCAGCAGCTTAGACTCTGCTGAAGCTTTCTTT; CDR3 protein: CASSLDSAEAFF
clone size: .; J gene: TRBJ2-7; V gene: TRBV25-1; D gene: .; CDR3 DNA: TGTGCCAGCACCCGAGGGGGCTACGAGCAGTACTTC; CDR3 protein: CASTRGGYEQYF
clone size: .; J gene: TRBJ1-5; V gene: TRBV19; D gene: .; CDR3 DNA: TGTGCCAGTAGTATGATGGACAGCCCCACTCAGCATTTT; CDR3 protein: CASSMMDSPTQHF
clone size: .; J gene: TRBJ2-3; V gene: TRBV27; D gene: TRBD2; CDR3 DNA: TGTGCCACCAGGGGACTAGCGGGAGGTCTAGATACGCAGTATTTT; CDR3 protein: CATRGLAGGLDTQYF
clone size: .; J gene: TRBJ1-2; V gene: TRBV28; D gene: TRBD1; CDR3 DNA: TGTGCCAGCAGTTCCCAGGGGGCGAATGTTGGCTACACCTTC; CDR3 protein: CASSSQGANVGYTF
clone size: .; J gene: TRBJ2-7; V gene: TRBV7-8; D gene: .; CDR3 DNA: TGTGCCAGCAGCTTAGGAAAGAGACCCTACGAGCAGTACTTC; CDR3 protein: CASSLGKRPYEQYF
clone size: few; J gene: TRBJ1-1; V gene: TRBV18; D gene: TRBD1; CDR3 DNA: TGTGCCAGCTCACCACTGGACAGGCGCTTGAACACTGAAGCTTTCTTT; CDR3 protein: CASSPLDRRLNTEAFF
clone size: .; J gene: TRBJ2-1; V gene: TRBV5-4; D gene: .; CDR3 DNA: TGTGCCAGCAGCTTGGAGGCACATGAGCAGTTCTTC; CDR3 protein: CASSLEAHEQFF
clone size: .; J gene: TRBJ2-7; V gene: TRBV5-4; D gene: .; CDR3 DNA: TGTGCCAGCAGCTTACGGTCGGGTCTCGAGCAGTACTTC; CDR3 protein: CASSLRSGLEQYF
clone size: .; J gene: TRBJ1-2; V gene: TRBV27; D gene: TRBD1; CDR3 DNA: TGTGCCAGCAGTTTAACTGGACAGGGTCAATATGGCTACACCTTC; CDR3 protein: CASSLTGQGQYGYTF
clone size: .; J gene: TRBJ1-2; V gene: TRBV24-1; D gene: .; CDR3 DNA: TGTGCCACCAGTGACCCGGGGGTAACCCAAGGCTACACCTTC; CDR3 protein: CATSDPGVTQGYTF
clone size: .; J gene: TRBJ2-5; V gene: TRBV19; D gene: TRBD2; CDR3 DNA: TGTGCCAGTAGTATAGGGGGGACTAGTGGAGAGACCCAGTACTTC; CDR3 protein: CASSIGGTSGETQYF
clone size: few; J gene: TRBJ2-7; V gene: TRBV7-8; D gene: .; CDR3 DNA: TGTGCCAGCAGCTTAACGAGGGTTGCATTCTACGAGCAGTACTTC; CDR3 protein: CASSLTRVAFYEQYF
clone size: .; J gene: TRBJ1-1; V gene: TRBV7-9; D gene: .; CDR3 DNA: TGTGCCAGCAGCCTCAGGGAGGCGAACACTGAAGCTTTCTTT; CDR3 protein: CASSLREANTEAFF
clone size: .; J gene: TRBJ2-2; V gene: TRBV7-2; D gene: .; CDR3 DNA: TGTGCCAGCAGCTCCGGAGTCACCGGGGAGCTGTTTTTT; CDR3 protein: CASSSGVTGELFF
clone size: .; J gene: TRBJ2-2; V gene: TRBV7-8; D gene: TRBD2; CDR3 DNA: TGTGCCAGCAGCTTCGGACTAGCGGGGGTTCTCACCGGGGAGCTGTTTTTT; CDR3 protein: CASSFGLAGVLTGELFF
clone size: .; J gene: TRBJ1-1; V gene: TRBV2; D gene: TRBD1; CDR3 DNA: TGTGCCAGCAACGGGCGGCAGGGGGCAGGGAACACTGAAGCTTTCTTT; CDR3 protein: CASNGRQGAGNTEAFF
clone size: .; J gene: TRBJ2-7; V gene: TRBV15; D gene: .; CDR3 DNA: TGTGCCACCAGCAGAGGTCATTTCTACGAGCAGTACTTC; CDR3 protein: CATSRGHFYEQYF
clone size: .; J gene: TRBJ2-7; V gene: TRBV6-2/TRBV6-3; D gene: .; CDR3 DNA: TGTGCCAGCAGTTACATAGGCCACGAGCAGTACTTC; CDR3 protein: CASSYIGHEQYF
clone size: .; J gene: TRBJ2-5; V gene: TRBV3-1/TRBV3-2; D gene: TRBD2; CDR3 DNA: TGTGCCAGCAGCTCGGGACTAGCGGGGAGAGAGACCCAGTACTTC; CDR3 protein: CASSSGLAGRETQYF
clone size: .; J gene: TRBJ1-5; V gene: TRBV28; D gene: .; CDR3 DNA: TGTGCCAGCAGATATTCGGGGGTCGGCAATCAGCCCCAGCATTTT; CDR3 protein: CASRYSGVGNQPQHF